What follows are 28 T cell receptor beta chains derived from one specimen sequenced in a study of cytotoxic CD8 clonotypes in ibrutinib-treated CLL. Sequenced by immunoSEQ multiplex PCR; TCRdb stores in-frame clones only, minus some. The sample records more than 12,000 clones, less than 80% being singletons. The sample was PBMCs, taken before ibrutinib treatment. These receptors all stem from a human donor with chronic lymphocytic leukemia.

The gene calls are TRBV19 and TRBJ1-2, with D possibly matching TRBD1 (5 bases). CDR1 LNHDA and CDR2 SQIVND come from the germline V gene (reference sequence). The CDR3 totals 13 residues. The V and J ends lost 8 bases and 4 bases respectively, with 14 bases between them. In DNA form, the CDR3 reads TGTGCCAGTGGTTTTGGGACGGGCTATGGCTACACCTTC. This sequence encodes CASGFGTGYGYTF.

This clone turned up a few times. This chain connects TRBV19 to TRBJ1-5, with D perhaps matching TRBD1 (5 bases). This CDR3 region has 15 residues. Germline loops: CDR1 LNHDA, CDR2 SQIVND (reference sequence). Trimming shortened V by 3 bases and J by 6 bases, and 15 bases separated the two germline ends. The CDR3 DNA is TGTGCCAGTAGTATTGGCAGGGTGGCGAGTCAGCCCCAGCATTTT. Translating it yields CASSIGRVASQPQHF.

This sequence joins TRBV19 and TRBJ2-3; 13 bases are a match to TRBD2. The CDR3 runs 15 residues. V gave up 8 bases and J gave up 4 bases; unmatched junction bases: 6. Germline V gene sequence: CDR1 LNHDA, CDR2 SQIVND (reference sequence). This CDR3 reads CASSGLAGVPDTQYF. CDR3 nucleotides: TGTGCCAGTTCCGGACTAGCGGGAGTGCCAGATACGCAGTATTTT.

In its sample, this clone ranks as medium-sized (0.01 to 0.1%). The chain employs TRBV6-1 and TRBJ1-5; D gene ambiguous. CDR1 is MNHNS, CDR2 SASEGT, per germline. This CDR3 spans 15 amino acids. V dropped 1 base and J dropped 1 base, with 8 bases sitting between them. CDR3 coding DNA: TGTGCCAGCAGTGAAGAGGTGGGGAGCAATCAGCCCCAGCATTTT. Encoded protein: CASSEEVGSNQPQHF.

CDR3 nucleotide sequence: TGTGCCAGCAGGGAGGGGGGTCTTAATTCACCCCTCCACTTT. This translates into CASREGGLNSPLHF. The V gene is TRBV6-5, the J gene TRBJ1-6; a possible D gene is TRBD1 (6 bases). The germline gives CDR1 MNHEY, CDR2 SVGAGI. There are 14 residues in the CDR3. The germline V and J ends were trimmed by 6 bases and 6 bases, with 12 bases remaining between them.

This clone is medium-sized by share. This sequence joins TRBV5-4 and TRBJ2-7, with no clear D. The CDR3 loop spans 14 amino acids. The ends were cut back, 0 bases at V and 2 bases at J, with 9 bases in the middle. Germline CDR1 is SGHNT and CDR2 is YYREEE (reference sequence). The CDR3 sequence: CASSLDAGTYEQYV. The CDR3 nucleotides read TGTGCCAGCAGCTTGGATGCAGGAACCTACGAGCAGTACGTC.

This clone came up a few times. The V call is TRBV16, the J call TRBJ1-4; D unclear. Germline CDR1 KGHSY, CDR2 FQNENV. CDR3 size: 14 residues. Trimming left V 4 bases short and J 17 bases short, with 23 bases between. CDR3 region: CASSRRRLNDGLFF. The CDR3 DNA is TGTGCCAGCAGCCGACGCCGGCTTAATGATGGACTTTTTTTT. Supplemented by reference TRBV16 and TRBJ1-4, the full variable domain reads GEEVAQTPKHLVRGEGQKAKLYCAPIKGHSYVFWYQQVLKNEFKFLISFQNENVFDETGMPKERFSAKCLPNSPCSLEIQATKLEDSAVYFCASSRRRLNDGLFFGSGTQLSVL.

V gene TRBV7-9 combines with J gene TRBJ2-1; no reliable D call. Trimming stripped 5 bases from V and 9 bases from J, with 14 bases between. The CDR3 has 13 amino acids. Germline V gene sequence: CDR1 SEHNR, CDR2 FQNEAQ (reference sequence). CDR3 loop: CASSPPLGFEQFF. The CDR3 DNA reads as TGTGCCAGCAGCCCTCCCCTTGGATTTGAGCAGTTCTTC.

V is TRBV2 and J is TRBJ1-4; TRBD1 matches at 9 bases. The CDR3 is 16 amino acids. Trimming at V came to 5 bases and at J to 4 bases, leaving 8 bases not matched to a gene. Germline V gene sequence: CDR1 SNHLY, CDR2 FYNNEI. The CDR3 loop reads CASSMRLTGGNEKLFF. In DNA form, the CDR3 reads TGTGCCAGCAGTATGCGTTTGACAGGGGGTAATGAAAAACTGTTTTTT.

This clone was found a few times. The chain has TRBV6-4 and TRBJ2-2, with D perhaps TRBD1 or TRBD2 (6 bases each). The germline V gene has CDR1 MRHNA and CDR2 SNTAGT. V was pared by 4 bases and J by 3 bases, with 12 bases between. CDR3 length: 15 amino acids. The CDR3 sequence: CASSALGGHTGELFF. CDR3 DNA: TGTGCCAGCAGTGCTCTGGGGGGCCACACCGGGGAGCTGTTTTTT.

The chain carries TRBV9 and TRBJ2-3, with 7 bases identical to TRBD2. The V gene end was trimmed by 0 bases and the J gene end by 3 bases; junction bases not matched to a gene: 7. Germline V gene data show CDR1 as SGDLS and CDR2 as YYNGEE. The CDR3 consists of 16 residues. This chain's CDR3 is CASSVALGGRTDTQYF. The CDR3, as DNA: TGTGCCAGCAGCGTAGCTCTGGGAGGGAGAACAGATACGCAGTATTTT.

This chain links TRBV28 with TRBJ2-5; 10 nucleotides agree with TRBD2. The V gene's germline CDR1 is MDHEN and CDR2 SYDVKM. The V gene end was trimmed by 1 base and the J gene end by 8 bases; junction bases not matched to a gene: 7. CDR3 length: 15 residues. The CDR3 DNA is TGTGCCAGCAGTTTATCCTTAATAGCGGGGGGAACCCAGTACTTC. As protein: CASSLSLIAGGTQYF. Looking up the rest from reference TRBV28 and TRBJ2-5 gives the full variable domain: DVKVTQSSRYLVKRTGEKVFLECVQDMDHENMFWYRQDPGLGLRLIYFSYDVKMKEKGDIPEGYSVSREKKERFSLILESASTNQTSMYLCASSLSLIAGGTQYFGPGTRLLVL.

This clone showed up just a few times. This rearrangement joins TRBV7-9 to TRBJ1-4, with 7 nucleotides matching TRBD1. CDR1 is SEHNR, CDR2 FQNEAQ, per germline (reference sequence). The CDR3 length is 14 residues. The V and J ends lost 4 bases and 8 bases, in that order; junction bases with no gene match: 7. The CDR3 DNA follows: TGTGCCAGCAGCTCAGGGGGAGGGATGGAAAAACTGTTTTTT. Translation gives CASSSGGGMEKLFF.

The chain couples TRBV5-1 to TRBJ1-6; TRBD1 aligns across 7 bases. With V trimmed by 7 bases and J by 4 bases, 5 bases remained unmatched. Germline CDR1 reads SGHRS; CDR2 reads YFSETQ. CDR3 length: 14 residues. CDR3 amino acids: CASGTGQYNSPLHF. The CDR3 DNA follows: TGCGCCAGCGGAACGGGACAGTATAATTCACCCCTCCACTTT.

J is TRBJ2-1 and V is TRBV11-3, with 8 bases fitting TRBD2. The germline gives CDR1 SGHNT, CDR2 YENEEA. Trimming at V came to 0 bases and at J to 8 bases, leaving 6 bases not matched to a gene. This CDR3 is 15 amino acids long. The CDR3 spells CASSLDGGAGDEQFF. The CDR3 DNA reads as TGTGCCAGCAGCTTAGACGGGGGGGCCGGCGATGAGCAGTTCTTC.

The CDR3 here is CASSEFTEQFF. CDR3 nucleotides: TGTGCCAGCAGTGAGTTTACTGAGCAGTTCTTC. The rearrangement uses TRBV2 and TRBJ2-1; D remains unclear. Per germline, CDR1 SNHLY and CDR2 FYNNEI. V lost 3 bases, J lost 9 bases, and 6 bases lay in between. CDR3 length: 11 residues. The complete variable domain, with remaining parts taken from reference TRBV2 and TRBJ2-1, reads EPEVTQTPSHQVTQMGQEVILRCVPISNHLYFYWYRQILGQKVEFLVSFYNNEISEKSEIFDDQFSVERPDGSNFTLKIRSTKLEDSAMYFCASSEFTEQFFGPGTRLTVL.

V usage is TRBV5-4 and J usage is TRBJ2-5; 11 nucleotides agree with TRBD1. Germline assignment: CDR1 SGHNT and CDR2 YYREEE (reference sequence). The CDR3 covers 15 residues. V lost 4 bases and J lost 4; bases outside the gene matches: 6. The CDR3 protein is CASSPGTGGGETQYF. DNA for the CDR3: TGTGCCAGCAGCCCCGGGACAGGGGGGGGAGAGACCCAGTACTTC.

This chain links TRBV5-6 with TRBJ2-5; D is perhaps TRBD2 (5 bases). The CDR3 length is 14 residues. The germline gives CDR1 SGHDT, CDR2 YYEEEE. Deletions cut 4 bases from V and 1 base from J, with 11 bases between. As DNA, the CDR3 is TGTGCCAGCAGCACCGGACTTAGCCAAGAGACCCAGTACTTC. This sequence encodes CASSTGLSQETQYF.

V usage is TRBV28 and J usage is TRBJ2-5, with TRBD2 matching over 9 bases. Germline V lookup: CDR1 MDHEN, CDR2 SYDVKM. With V trimmed by 5 bases and J by 4 bases, 8 bases remained unmatched. CDR3 length equals 15 residues. The CDR3 is CASSTDSGSGETQYF. The CDR3 DNA reads as TGTGCCAGCAGTACTGATAGCGGGAGTGGAGAGACCCAGTACTTC.

This clone occurred a few times. The rearrangement joins TRBV4-1 to TRBJ1-5; D is unclear. CDR1 MGHRA and CDR2 YSYEKL come from the germline V gene. The V and J ends lost 1 base and 2 bases respectively, with 9 bases between them. The CDR3 loop spans 15 amino acids. The CDR3 bases are TGCGCCAGCAGCCAAGTGTCTGGGGGCAATCAGCCCCAGCATTTT. It yields the protein CASSQVSGGNQPQHF.

J is TRBJ2-1 and V is TRBV14, with TRBD2 matching over 12 bases. Trimming removed 0 bases from V and 0 bases from J; junction bases left unmatched: 12. The CDR3 covers 21 residues. CDR1 and CDR2 (germline): SGHDN, FVKESK. The CDR3 DNA follows: TGTGCCAGCAGCCAAGAGGCGGGACTAGCGGGTGATACCAGCTCCTACAATGAGCAGTTCTTC. Protein product: CASSQEAGLAGDTSSYNEQFF. The whole variable domain, filled in from reference TRBV14 and TRBJ2-1, reads EAGVTQFPSHSVIEKGQTVTLRCDPISGHDNLYWYRRVMGKEIKFLLHFVKESKQDESGMPNNRFLAERTGGTYSTLKVQPAELEDSGVYFCASSQEAGLAGDTSSYNEQFFGPGTRLTVL.

This chain uses TRBV5-1 with TRBJ2-3; a possible D gene is TRBD2 (7 bases). The CDR3 is 14 residues long. Germline V gene sequence: CDR1 SGHRS, CDR2 YFSETQ. V was cut by 6 bases and J by 3 bases, with 14 bases left in between. In DNA form, the CDR3 reads TGCGCCAGCACGACCGGGGGGCCTACAGATACGCAGTATTTT. This sequence encodes CASTTGGPTDTQYF.

The J gene is TRBJ2-5, the V gene TRBV27, with 7 bases identical to TRBD1. V lost 2 bases to trimming and J lost 2 bases; unmatched junction nucleotides: 2. The germline V gene has CDR1 MNHEY and CDR2 SMNVEV (reference sequence). The CDR3 totals 14 residues. The CDR3 nucleotides read TGTGCCAGCAGTTTAAGACAGGGTCAAGAGACCCAGTACTTC. Its protein product is CASSLRQGQETQYF.

This chain connects TRBV6-5 to TRBJ2-5, with 8 bases matching TRBD1. V gave up 7 bases and J gave up 5 bases; unmatched junction bases: 6. Germline values: CDR1 MNHEY, CDR2 SVGAGI. The CDR3 runs to 13 residues. CDR3 DNA sequence: TGTGCCAGCACCGGGACAGGATATGAGACCCAGTACTTC. It is translated as CASTGTGYETQYF.

This clone appeared a few times. The CDR3 sequence is CASSHGILNQPQHF. The CDR3, as DNA: TGTGCCAGCAGCCACGGGATTCTAAATCAGCCCCAGCATTTT. The chain links TRBV6-5 to TRBJ1-5; D gene unclear. CDR1 and CDR2 (germline): MNHEY, SVGAGI. CDR3 length: 14 amino acids. With 6 bases removed from V and 4 bases from J, the gap between germline ends came to 13 bases.

This sequence joins TRBV6-5 and TRBJ2-7, with 7 nucleotides matching TRBD2. Germline values: CDR1 MNHEY, CDR2 SVGAGI. V shed 7 bases, J shed 5 bases, and the junction held 11 bases outside the gene matches. The CDR3 length is 14 residues. The CDR3 DNA follows: TGTGCCAGCACCACAGCGGGACCCAAAAACGAGCAGTACTTC. Translating gives CASTTAGPKNEQYF.

This chain links TRBV10-1 with TRBJ2-7; TRBD1 agrees at 7 bases. CDR3 length: 14 residues. With V trimmed by 3 bases and J by 2 bases, 4 bases remained unmatched. Germline V gives CDR1 WNHNN, CDR2 SYGVQD (reference sequence). The chain's CDR3 is CASSDTGAPYEQYV. The DNA for the CDR3 is TGCGCCAGCAGTGATACAGGGGCCCCCTACGAGCAGTACGTC.

The chain uses TRBV7-8 and TRBJ2-1; 7 bases fit TRBD1. This CDR3 spans 15 amino acids. J gave up 0 bases and V 5 bases, and 4 bases lay outside the gene matches. The germline CDR1 and CDR2 sequences are SGHVS and FQNEAQ. CDR3 region: CASSRRDSSYNEQFF. In DNA form, the CDR3 reads TGTGCCAGCAGCCGAAGGGACAGCTCCTACAATGAGCAGTTCTTC.